This T cell receptor beta chain was documented in a study of T-cell memory formation after mild COVID-19. 5'RACE with constant-segment primers yielded barcoded, UMI-tagged TCR alpha and TCR beta cDNA libraries. TCRdb called the 5' RACE reads again in MiXCR, with one record for every CDR3 protein. Of 100,000 to 150,000 distinct CDR3 sequences in the sample, less than 6.5% were seen once. Whole-study results and caveats: Clones that contracted from day 15 to 85 had balanced CD4/CD8; later expanders were CD4+ biased. Researchers could not confirm that second-wave clones peaking on day 37 targeted SARS-CoV-2.

This clonotype was found many times. Its antigen is unknown. V shed 4 bases, J shed 0 bases, and the junction held 2 bases outside the gene matches. Looked up from germline, CDR1 is KGHDR and CDR2 is SFDVKD. The CDR3 totals 17 residues. The TCR sequence derives from an adult woman who had mild COVID-19 (a few samples of this study predate the infection). Cell type and time point are not known. Input material: PBMCs or a T cell subset sorted from them (not recorded which). This chain links TRBV24-1 with TRBJ2-3; 14 nucleotides agree with TRBD2. The CDR3 loop reads CATSERTSGRSTDTQYF. The CDR3 DNA sequence: TGTGCCACCAGTGAACGGACTAGCGGGAGGAGCACAGATACGCAGTATTTT.